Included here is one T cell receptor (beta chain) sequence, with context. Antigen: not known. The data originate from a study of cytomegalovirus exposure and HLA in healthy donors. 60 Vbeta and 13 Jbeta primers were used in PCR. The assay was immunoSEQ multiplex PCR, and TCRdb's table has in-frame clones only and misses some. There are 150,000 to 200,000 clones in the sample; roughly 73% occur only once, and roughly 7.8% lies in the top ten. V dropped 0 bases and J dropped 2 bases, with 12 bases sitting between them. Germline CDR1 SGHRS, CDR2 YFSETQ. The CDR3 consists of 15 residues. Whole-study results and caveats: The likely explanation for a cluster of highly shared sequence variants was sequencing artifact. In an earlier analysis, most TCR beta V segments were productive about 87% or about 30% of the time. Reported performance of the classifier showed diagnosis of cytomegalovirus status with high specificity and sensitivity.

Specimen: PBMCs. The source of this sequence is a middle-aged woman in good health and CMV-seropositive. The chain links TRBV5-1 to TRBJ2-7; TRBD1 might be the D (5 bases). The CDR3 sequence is CASSLGPQGPYEQYF. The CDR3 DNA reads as TGCGCCAGCAGCTTGGGGCCCCAGGGCCCCTACGAGCAGTACTTC.